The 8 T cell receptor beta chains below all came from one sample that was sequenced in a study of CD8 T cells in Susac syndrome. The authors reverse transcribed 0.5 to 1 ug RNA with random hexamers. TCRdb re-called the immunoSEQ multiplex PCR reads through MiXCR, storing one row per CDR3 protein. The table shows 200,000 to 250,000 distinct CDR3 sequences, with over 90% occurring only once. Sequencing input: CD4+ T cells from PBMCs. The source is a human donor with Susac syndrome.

This CDR3 reads CASSERKDNEKLFF. In nucleotides, the CDR3 is TGTGCCAGCAGTGAGAGAAAAGATAATGAAAAACTGTTTTTT. This rearrangement joins TRBV25-1 to TRBJ1-4, with D hard to call. Per the germline V gene, CDR1 is MGHDK and CDR2 is SYGVNS. The CDR3 is 14 amino acids. V dropped 3 bases and J dropped 4 bases, with 9 bases sitting between them.

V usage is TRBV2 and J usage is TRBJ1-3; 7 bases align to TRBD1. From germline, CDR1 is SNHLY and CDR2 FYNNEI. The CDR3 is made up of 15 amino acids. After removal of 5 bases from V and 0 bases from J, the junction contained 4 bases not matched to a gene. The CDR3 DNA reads TGTGCCAGCAGTTTGGACAGGCGCTCTGGAAACACCATATATTTT. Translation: CASSLDRRSGNTIYF.

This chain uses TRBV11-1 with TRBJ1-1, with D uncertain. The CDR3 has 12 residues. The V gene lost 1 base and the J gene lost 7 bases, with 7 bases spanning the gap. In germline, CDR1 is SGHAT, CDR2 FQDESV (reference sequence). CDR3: CASSLEMNEAFF. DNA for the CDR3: TGTGCCAGCAGCTTAGAGATGAATGAAGCTTTCTTT. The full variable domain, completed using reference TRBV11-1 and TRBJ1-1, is EAEVAQSPRYKITEKSQAVAFWCDPISGHATLYWYRQILGQGPELLVQFQDESVVDDSQLPKDRFSAERLKGVDSTLKIQPAELGDSAMYLCASSLEMNEAFFGQGTRLTVV.

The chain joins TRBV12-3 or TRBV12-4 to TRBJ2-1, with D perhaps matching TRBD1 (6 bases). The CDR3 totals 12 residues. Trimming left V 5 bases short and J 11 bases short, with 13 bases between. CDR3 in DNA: TGTGCCAGCAGTCCCTTAGGGGGTAAGCAGTTCTTC. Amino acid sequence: CASSPLGGKQFF.

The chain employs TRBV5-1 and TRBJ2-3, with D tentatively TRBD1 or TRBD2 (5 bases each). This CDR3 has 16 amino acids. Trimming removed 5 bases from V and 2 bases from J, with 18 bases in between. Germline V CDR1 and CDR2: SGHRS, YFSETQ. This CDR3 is CASRGEGIPHTDTQYF. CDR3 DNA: TGCGCCAGCAGGGGGGAAGGTATACCCCACACAGATACGCAGTATTTT.

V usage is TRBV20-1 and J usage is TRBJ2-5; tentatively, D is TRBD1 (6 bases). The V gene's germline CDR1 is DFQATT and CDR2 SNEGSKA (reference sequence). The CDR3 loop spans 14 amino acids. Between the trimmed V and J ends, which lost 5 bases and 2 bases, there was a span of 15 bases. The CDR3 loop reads CSAPVAGDQETQYF. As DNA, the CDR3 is TGCAGTGCTCCAGTGGCAGGGGATCAAGAGACCCAGTACTTC.

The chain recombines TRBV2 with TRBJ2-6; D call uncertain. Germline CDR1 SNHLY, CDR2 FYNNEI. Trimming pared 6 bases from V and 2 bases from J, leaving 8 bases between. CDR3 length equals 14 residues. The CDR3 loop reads CASSPFPGANVLTF. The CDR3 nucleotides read TGTGCCAGCAGCCCATTTCCTGGGGCCAACGTCCTGACTTTC.

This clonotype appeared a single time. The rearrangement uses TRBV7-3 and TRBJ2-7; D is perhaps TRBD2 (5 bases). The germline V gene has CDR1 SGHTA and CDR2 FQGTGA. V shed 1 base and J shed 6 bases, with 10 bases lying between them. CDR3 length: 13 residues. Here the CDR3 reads CASSLNEGSEQYF. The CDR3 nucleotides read TGTGCCAGCAGCTTAAATGAGGGTTCCGAGCAGTACTTC.